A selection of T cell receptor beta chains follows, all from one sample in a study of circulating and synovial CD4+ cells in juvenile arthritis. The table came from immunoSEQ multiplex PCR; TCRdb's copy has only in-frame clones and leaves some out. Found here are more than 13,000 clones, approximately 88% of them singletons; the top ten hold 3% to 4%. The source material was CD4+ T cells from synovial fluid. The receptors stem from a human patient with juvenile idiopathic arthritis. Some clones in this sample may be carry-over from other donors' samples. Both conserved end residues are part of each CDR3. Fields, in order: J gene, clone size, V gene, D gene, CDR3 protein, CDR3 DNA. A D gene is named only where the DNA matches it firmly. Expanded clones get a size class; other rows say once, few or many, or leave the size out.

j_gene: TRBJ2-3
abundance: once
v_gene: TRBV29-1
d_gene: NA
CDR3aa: CSVEDDDLSTDTQYF
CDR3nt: TGCAGCGTTGAAGATGACGACTTGAGCACAGATACGCAGTATTTT

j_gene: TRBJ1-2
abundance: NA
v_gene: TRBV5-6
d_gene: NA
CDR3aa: CASSHPYSNYGYTF
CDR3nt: TGTGCCAGCAGCCACCCCTACAGCAACTATGGCTACACCTTC

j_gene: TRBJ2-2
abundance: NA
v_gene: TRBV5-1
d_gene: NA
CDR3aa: CASSLSPPAGELFF
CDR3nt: TGCGCCAGCAGCTTGTCTCCTCCGGCCGGGGAGCTGTTTTTT

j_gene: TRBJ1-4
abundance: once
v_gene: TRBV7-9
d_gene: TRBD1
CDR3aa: CASSPLGLRGPSANEKLFF
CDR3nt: TGTGCCAGCAGCCCCCTGGGTTTGAGGGGGCCGTCGGCTAATGAAAAACTGTTTTTT

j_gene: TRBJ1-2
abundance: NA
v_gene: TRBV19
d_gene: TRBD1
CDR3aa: CASRDRLVYTF
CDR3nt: TGTGCCAGTAGGGACAGGCTTGTCTACACCTTC

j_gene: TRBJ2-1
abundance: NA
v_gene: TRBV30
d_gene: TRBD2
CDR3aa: CAWSSLAGDEQFF
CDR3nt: TGTGCCTGGAGTAGCCTAGCGGGGGATGAGCAGTTCTTC

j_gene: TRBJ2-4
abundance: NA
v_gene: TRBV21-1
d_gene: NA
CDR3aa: CASSKTGRGFFAKNIQYF
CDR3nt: TGTGCCAGCAGCAAGACAGGGCGAGGCTTCTTCGCCAAAAACATTCAGTACTTT

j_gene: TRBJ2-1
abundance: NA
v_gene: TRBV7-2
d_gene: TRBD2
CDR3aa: CASSPLAGNYNEQFF
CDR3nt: TGTGCCAGCAGCCCACTAGCGGGAAACTACAATGAGCAGTTCTTC

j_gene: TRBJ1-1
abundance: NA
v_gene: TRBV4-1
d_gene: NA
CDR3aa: CASSQDGGLPMNTEAFF
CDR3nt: TGCGCCAGCAGCCAAGATGGAGGACTTCCAATGAACACTGAAGCTTTCTTT

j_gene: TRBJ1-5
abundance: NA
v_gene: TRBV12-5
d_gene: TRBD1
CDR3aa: CASGFGQGNQPQHF
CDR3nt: TGTGCTAGTGGTTTCGGACAGGGGAATCAGCCCCAGCATTTT

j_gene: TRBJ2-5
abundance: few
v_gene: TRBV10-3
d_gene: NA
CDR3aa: CAISESTSQETQYF
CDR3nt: TGTGCCATCAGTGAGTCAACATCCCAAGAGACCCAGTACTTC

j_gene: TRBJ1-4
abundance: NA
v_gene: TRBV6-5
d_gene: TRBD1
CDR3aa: CASSGRDRDKKLFF
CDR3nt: TGTGCCAGCAGTGGCCGGGACAGGGACAAAAAACTGTTTTTT

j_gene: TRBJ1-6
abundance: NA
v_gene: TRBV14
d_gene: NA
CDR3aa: CASSQVGGGPLHF
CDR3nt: TGTGCCAGCAGCCAAGTGGGGGGTGGGCCCCTCCACTTT

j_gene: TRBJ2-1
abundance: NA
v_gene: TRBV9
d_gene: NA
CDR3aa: CASSASSDTVNEQFF
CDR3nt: TGTGCCAGCAGCGCCAGTTCGGACACGGTCAATGAGCAGTTCTTC

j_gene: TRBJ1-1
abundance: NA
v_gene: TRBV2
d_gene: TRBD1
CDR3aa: CASSQMTGRTEAFF
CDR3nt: TGTGCCAGCAGTCAAATGACAGGGCGGACTGAAGCTTTCTTT

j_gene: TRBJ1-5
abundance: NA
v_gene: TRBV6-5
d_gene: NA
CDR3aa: CASSPRLTGNQPQHF
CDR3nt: TGTGCCAGCAGCCCCCGCCTTACAGGGAATCAGCCCCAGCATTTT

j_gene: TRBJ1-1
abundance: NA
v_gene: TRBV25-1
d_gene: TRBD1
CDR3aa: CASRGTGMNTEAFF
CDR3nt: TGTGCCAGCAGGGGGACAGGGATGAACACTGAAGCTTTCTTT

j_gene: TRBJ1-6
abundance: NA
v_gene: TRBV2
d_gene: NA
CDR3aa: CASSWAGAGNSPLHF
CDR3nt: TGTGCCAGCTCCTGGGCAGGGGCCGGGAATTCACCCCTCCACTTT

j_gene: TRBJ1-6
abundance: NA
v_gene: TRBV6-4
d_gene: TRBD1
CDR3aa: CASAGTDNSPLHF
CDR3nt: TGTGCCAGCGCCGGGACAGATAATTCACCCCTCCACTTT

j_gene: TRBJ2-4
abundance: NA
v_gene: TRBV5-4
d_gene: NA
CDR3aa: CASSPEPSAAKNIQYF
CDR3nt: TGTGCCAGCAGCCCTGAGCCTAGCGCGGCCAAAAACATTCAGTACTTC

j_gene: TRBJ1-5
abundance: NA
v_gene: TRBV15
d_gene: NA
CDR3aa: CATSRDQQPQHF
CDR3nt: TGTGCCACCAGCAGAGATCAGCAGCCCCAGCATTTT

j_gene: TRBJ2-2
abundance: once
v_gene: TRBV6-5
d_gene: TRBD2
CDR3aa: CASSRLAGHGELFF
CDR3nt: TGTGCCAGCAGTCGACTAGCGGGACACGGGGAGCTGTTTTTT

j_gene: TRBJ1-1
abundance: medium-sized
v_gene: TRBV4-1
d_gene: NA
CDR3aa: CASSQGQFKNTEAFF
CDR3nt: TGCGCCAGCAGCCAAGGACAGTTTAAGAACACTGAAGCTTTCTTT

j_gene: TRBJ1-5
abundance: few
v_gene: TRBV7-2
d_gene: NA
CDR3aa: CASSLGGHPLRQPQHF
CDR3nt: TGTGCCAGCAGCTTAGGGGGCCATCCCCTTCGTCAGCCCCAGCATTTT

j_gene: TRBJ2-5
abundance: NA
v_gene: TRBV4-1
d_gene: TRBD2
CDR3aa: CASSQGLAGGMETQYF
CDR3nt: TGCGCCAGCAGCCAGGGACTAGCGGGGGGAATGGAGACCCAGTACTTC

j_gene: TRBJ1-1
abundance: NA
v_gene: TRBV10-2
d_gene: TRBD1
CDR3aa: CATRDRGLTEAFF
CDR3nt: TGCGCCACCAGGGACAGGGGGCTCACTGAAGCTTTCTTT

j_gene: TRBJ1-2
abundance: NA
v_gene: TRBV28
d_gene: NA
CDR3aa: CASSFLGGGYTF
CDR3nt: TGTGCCAGCAGTTTTTTGGGGGGGGGCTACACCTTC

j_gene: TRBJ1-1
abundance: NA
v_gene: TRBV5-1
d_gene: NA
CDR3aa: CASSLVGELREGGGFF
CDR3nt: TGCGCCAGCAGCTTAGTAGGCGAATTACGGGAAGGCGGGGGTTTCTTT

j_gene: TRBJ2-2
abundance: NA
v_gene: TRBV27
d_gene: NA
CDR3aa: CASSRRDTTGELFF
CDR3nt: TGTGCCAGCAGTCGAAGGGACACCACCGGGGAGCTGTTTTTT

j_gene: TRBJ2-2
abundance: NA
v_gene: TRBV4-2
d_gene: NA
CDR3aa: CASSPLSGSKTGELFF
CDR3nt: TGTGCCAGCAGCCCTCTATCCGGTTCGAAAACCGGGGAGCTGTTTTTT

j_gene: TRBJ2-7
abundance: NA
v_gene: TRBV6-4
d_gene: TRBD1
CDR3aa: CASRNPDRGLPYEQYF
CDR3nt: TGTGCCAGCAGAAACCCGGACAGGGGGTTGCCCTACGAGCAGTACTTC

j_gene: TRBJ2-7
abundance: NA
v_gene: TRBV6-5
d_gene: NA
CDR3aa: CASRRTFSYEQYF
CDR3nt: TGTGCCAGCAGACGGACTTTCTCCTACGAGCAGTACTTC

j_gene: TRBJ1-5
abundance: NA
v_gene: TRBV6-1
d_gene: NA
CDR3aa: CASRTAGNQPQHF
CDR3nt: TGTGCCAGCAGGACAGCAGGAAATCAGCCCCAGCATTTT

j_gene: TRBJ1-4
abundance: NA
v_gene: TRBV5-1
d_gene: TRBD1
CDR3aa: CASSRQGGEGEKLFF
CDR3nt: TGCGCCAGCAGCCGCCAAGGGGGCGAGGGTGAAAAACTGTTTTTT

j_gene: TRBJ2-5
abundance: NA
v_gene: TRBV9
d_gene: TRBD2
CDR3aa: CASSVEASGRGGETQYF
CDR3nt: TGTGCCAGCAGCGTAGAAGCTAGCGGGAGGGGAGGGGAGACCCAGTACTTC

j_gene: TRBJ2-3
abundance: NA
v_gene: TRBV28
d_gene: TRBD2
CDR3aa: CASSGLAISTDTQYF
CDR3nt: TGTGCCAGCAGTGGACTAGCCATTAGCACAGATACGCAGTATTTT

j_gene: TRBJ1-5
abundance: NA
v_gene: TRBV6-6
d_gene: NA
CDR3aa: CASTPGVDQPQHF
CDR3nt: TGTGCCAGCACCCCAGGGGTGGATCAGCCCCAGCATTTT

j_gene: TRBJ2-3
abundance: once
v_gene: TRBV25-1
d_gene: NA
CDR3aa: CASRPRTSTDTQYF
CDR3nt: TGTGCCAGCAGGCCGCGTACTAGCACAGATACGCAGTATTTT

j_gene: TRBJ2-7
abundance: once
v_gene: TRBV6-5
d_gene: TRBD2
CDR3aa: CATHLPRGGSYEQYF
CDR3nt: TGTGCCACTCACCTTCCACGCGGGGGGTCCTACGAGCAGTACTTC

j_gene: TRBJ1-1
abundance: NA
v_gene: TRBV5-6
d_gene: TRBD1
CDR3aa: CASSPFTGTGKAFF
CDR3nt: TGTGCCAGCAGCCCTTTCACCGGGACAGGGAAAGCTTTCTTT

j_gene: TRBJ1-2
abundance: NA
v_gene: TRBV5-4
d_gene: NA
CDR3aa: CASSPAPGYGYTF
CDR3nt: TGTGCCAGCAGCCCCGCGCCGGGGTATGGCTACACCTTC